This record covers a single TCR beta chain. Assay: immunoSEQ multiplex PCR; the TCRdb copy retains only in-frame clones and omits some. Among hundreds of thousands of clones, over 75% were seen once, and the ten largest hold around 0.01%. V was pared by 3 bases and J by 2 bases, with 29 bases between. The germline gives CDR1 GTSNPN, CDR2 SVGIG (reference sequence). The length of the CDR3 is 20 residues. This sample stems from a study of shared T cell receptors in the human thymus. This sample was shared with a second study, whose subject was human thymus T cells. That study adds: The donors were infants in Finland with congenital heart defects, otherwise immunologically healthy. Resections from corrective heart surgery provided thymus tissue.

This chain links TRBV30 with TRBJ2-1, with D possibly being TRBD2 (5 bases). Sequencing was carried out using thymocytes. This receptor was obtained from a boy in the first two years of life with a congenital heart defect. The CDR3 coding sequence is TGTGCCTGGAGGTCCTCCCAGCGGAGGATAAAGGGAGATCCCTACAATGAGCAGTTCTTC. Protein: CAWRSSQRRIKGDPYNEQFF.